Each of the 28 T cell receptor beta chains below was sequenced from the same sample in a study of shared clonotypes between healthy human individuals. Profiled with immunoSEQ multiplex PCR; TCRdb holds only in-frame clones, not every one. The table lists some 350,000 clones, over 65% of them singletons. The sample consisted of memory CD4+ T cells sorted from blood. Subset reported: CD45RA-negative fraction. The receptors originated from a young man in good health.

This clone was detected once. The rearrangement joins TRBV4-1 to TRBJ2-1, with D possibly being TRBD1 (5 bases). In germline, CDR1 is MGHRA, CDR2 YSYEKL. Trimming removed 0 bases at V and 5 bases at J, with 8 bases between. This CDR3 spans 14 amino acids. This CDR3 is CASSQDRTNNEQFF. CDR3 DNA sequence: TGCGCCAGCAGCCAAGATCGGACAAACAATGAGCAGTTCTTC.

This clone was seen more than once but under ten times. The CDR3: CASTPLSGLGGQETQYF. CDR3 DNA: TGTGCCAGCACCCCCTTGTCGGGACTAGGCGGCCAAGAGACCCAGTACTTC. The gene calls are TRBV2 and TRBJ2-5; TRBD2 aligns across 8 bases. This CDR3 is 17 amino acids long. Per germline, CDR1 SNHLY and CDR2 FYNNEI. V lost 7 bases, J lost 1 base, and 14 bases stayed unmatched.

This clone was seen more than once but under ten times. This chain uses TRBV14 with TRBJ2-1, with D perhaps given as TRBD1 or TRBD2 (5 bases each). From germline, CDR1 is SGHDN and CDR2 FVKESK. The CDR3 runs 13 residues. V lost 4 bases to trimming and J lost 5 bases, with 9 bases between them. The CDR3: CASSLGRHNEQFF. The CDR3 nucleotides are TGTGCCAGCAGCCTGGGACGCCACAATGAGCAGTTCTTC.

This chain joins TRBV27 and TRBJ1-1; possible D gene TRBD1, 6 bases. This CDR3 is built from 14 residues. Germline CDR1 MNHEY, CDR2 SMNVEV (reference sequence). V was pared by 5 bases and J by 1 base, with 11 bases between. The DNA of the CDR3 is TGTGCCAGCAGTGCGCAGGGGTGGAACACTGAAGCTTTCTTT. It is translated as CASSAQGWNTEAFF.

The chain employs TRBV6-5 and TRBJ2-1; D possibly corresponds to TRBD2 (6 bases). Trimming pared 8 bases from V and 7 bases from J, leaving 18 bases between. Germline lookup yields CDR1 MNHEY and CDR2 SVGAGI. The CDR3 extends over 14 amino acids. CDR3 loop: CASCQSGRINEQFF. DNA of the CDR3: TGTGCCAGCTGTCAGTCGGGGAGGATAAATGAGCAGTTCTTC.

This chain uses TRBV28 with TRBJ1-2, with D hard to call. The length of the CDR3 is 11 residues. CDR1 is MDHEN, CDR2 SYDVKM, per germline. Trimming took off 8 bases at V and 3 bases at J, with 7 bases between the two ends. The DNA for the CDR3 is TGTGCCAGCCAGGAGTACTATGGCTACACCTTC. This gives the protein CASQEYYGYTF.

As DNA, the CDR3 is TGCGCCAGCACGCGGACAACGAACACTGAAGCTTTCTTT. Translating gives CASTRTTNTEAFF. This chain joins TRBV5-1 and TRBJ1-1; weak D call: TRBD1 (5 bases). Between the trimmed V and J ends, which lost 6 bases and 1 base, there was a span of 10 bases. The CDR3 consists of 13 residues. The germline V gene encodes CDR1 SGHRS and CDR2 YFSETQ.

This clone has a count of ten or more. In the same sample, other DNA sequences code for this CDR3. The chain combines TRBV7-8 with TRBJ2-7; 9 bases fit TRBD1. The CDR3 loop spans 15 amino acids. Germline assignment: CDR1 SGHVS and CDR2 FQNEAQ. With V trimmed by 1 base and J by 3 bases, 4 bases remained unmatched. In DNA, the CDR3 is TGTGCCAGCAGCTTAGGGGACAGGGTAAGCTACGAGCAGTACTTC. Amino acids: CASSLGDRVSYEQYF.

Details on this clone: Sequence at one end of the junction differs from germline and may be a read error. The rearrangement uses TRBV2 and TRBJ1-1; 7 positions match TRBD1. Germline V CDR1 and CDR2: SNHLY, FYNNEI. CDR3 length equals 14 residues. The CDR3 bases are TGTGCCAGCAGCCTGGGACAGATGAACACTGGAGCTTTCTTT. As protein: CASSLGQMNTGAFF.

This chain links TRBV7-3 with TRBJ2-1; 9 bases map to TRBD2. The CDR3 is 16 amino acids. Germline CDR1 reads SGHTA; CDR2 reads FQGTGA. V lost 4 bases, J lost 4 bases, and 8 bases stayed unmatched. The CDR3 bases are TGTGCCAGCAGCTCCATGGCGGGAGGGTTATACAATGAGCAGTTCTTC. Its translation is CASSSMAGGLYNEQFF.

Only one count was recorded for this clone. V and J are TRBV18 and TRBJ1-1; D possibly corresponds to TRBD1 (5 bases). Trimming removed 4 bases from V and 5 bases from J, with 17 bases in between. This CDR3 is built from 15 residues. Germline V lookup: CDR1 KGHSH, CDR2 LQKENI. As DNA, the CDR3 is TGTGCCAGCTCACTGGACCCCCCAGGGATTACTGAAGCTTTCTTT. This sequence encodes CASSLDPPGITEAFF.

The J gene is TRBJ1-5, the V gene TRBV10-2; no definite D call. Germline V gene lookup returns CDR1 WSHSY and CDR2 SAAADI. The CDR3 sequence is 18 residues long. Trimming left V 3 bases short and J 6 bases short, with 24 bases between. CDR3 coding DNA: TGCGCCAGCAGTGATTTTCCCGCGAATGTAGGGTTTTCTCAGCCCCAGCATTTT. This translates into CASSDFPANVGFSQPQHF.

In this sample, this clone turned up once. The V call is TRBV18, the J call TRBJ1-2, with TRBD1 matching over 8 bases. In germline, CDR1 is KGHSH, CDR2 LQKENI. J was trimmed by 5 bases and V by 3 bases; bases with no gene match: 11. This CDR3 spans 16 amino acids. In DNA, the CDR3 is TGTGCCAGCTCACCTTCTCAGGGGGCTTTCGAGTATGGCTACACCTTC. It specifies CASSPSQGAFEYGYTF.

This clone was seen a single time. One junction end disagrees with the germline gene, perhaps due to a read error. CDR3: CASSLWTGAGEKLFF. CDR3 nucleotide sequence: TGTGCCAGCAGTCTATGGACAGGGGCAGGGGAAAAACTGTTTTTT. This chain uses TRBV28 with TRBJ1-4; 9 bases match TRBD1. The germline gives CDR1 MDHEN, CDR2 SYDVKM. The CDR3 loop spans 15 amino acids.

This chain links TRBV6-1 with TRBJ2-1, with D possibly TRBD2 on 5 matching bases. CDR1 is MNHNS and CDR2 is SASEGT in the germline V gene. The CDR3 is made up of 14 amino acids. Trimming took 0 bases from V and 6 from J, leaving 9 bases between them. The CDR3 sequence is CASSEARGVNEQFF. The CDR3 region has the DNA TGTGCCAGCAGTGAAGCCCGGGGTGTCAATGAGCAGTTCTTC.

In DNA, the CDR3 is TGTGCCAGCAGTGCCCATAACACTGAAGCTTTCTTT. It codes for CASSAHNTEAFF. This chain connects TRBV2 to TRBJ1-1, with D uncertain. The V end was cut by 4 bases, the J end by 2 bases, with 5 bases between. Per the germline V gene, CDR1 is SNHLY and CDR2 is FYNNEI. The length of the CDR3 is 12 residues.

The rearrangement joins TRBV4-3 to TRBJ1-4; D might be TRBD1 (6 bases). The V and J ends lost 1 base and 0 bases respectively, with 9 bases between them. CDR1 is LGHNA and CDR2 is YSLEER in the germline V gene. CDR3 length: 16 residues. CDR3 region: CASSQGGAATNEKLFF. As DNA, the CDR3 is TGCGCCAGCAGCCAAGGGGGGGCTGCAACTAATGAAAAACTGTTTTTT.

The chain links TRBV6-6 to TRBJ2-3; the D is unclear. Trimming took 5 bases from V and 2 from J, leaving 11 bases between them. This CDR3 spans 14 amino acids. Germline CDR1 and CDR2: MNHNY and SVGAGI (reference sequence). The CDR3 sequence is CASSPHTHTDTQYF. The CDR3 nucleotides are TGTGCCAGCAGTCCACACACCCACACAGATACGCAGTATTTT.

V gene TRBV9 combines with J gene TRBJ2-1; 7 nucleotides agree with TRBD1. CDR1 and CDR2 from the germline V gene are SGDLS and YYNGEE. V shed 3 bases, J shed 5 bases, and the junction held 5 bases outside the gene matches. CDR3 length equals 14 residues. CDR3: CASSETGLNNEQFF. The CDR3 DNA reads TGTGCCAGCAGCGAGACAGGGTTGAACAATGAGCAGTTCTTC.

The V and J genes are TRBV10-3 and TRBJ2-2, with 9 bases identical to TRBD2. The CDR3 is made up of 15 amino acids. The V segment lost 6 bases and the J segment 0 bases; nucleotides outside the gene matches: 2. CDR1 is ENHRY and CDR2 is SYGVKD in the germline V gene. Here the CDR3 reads CAIRLAGANTGELFF. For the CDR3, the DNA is TGTGCCATCAGATTAGCGGGAGCGAACACCGGGGAGCTGTTTTTT.

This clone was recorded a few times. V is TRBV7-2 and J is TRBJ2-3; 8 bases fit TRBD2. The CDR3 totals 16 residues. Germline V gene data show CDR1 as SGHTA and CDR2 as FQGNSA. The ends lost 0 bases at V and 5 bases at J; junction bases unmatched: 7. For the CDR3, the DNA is TGTGCCAGCAGCTTAGCTGGACTAGCCTCGGGAGATACGCAGTATTTT. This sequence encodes CASSLAGLASGDTQYF.

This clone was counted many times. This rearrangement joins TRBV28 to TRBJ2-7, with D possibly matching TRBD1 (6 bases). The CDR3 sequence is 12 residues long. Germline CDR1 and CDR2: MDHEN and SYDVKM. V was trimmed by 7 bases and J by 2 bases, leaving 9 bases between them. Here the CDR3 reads CASTDRTYEQYF. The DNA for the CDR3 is TGTGCCAGCACGGACAGAACCTACGAGCAGTACTTC.

The CDR3 nucleotides read TGTGCCAGCAGCTTAGGGGGCCGGCGGGATACGCAGTATTTT. It yields the protein CASSLGGRRDTQYF. The chain carries TRBV7-6 and TRBJ2-3; maybe TRBD1 (5 bases). V shed 1 base and J shed 6 bases, with 11 bases lying between them. Germline V gene sequence: CDR1 SGHVS, CDR2 FNYEAQ. CDR3 length: 14 residues. Drawing the rest from reference TRBV7-6 and TRBJ2-3, the complete variable domain is GAGVSQSPRYKVTKRGQDVALRCDPISGHVSLYWYRQALGQGPEFLTYFNYEAQQDKSGLPNDRFSAERPEGSISTLTIQRTEQRDSAMYRCASSLGGRRDTQYFGPGTRLTVL.

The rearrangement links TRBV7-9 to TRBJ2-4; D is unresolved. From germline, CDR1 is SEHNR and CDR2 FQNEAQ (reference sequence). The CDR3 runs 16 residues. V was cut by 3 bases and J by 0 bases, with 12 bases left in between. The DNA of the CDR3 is TGTGCCAGCAGCTTGCGAGTAGAACTAGCCAAAAACATTCAGTACTTC. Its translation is CASSLRVELAKNIQYF.

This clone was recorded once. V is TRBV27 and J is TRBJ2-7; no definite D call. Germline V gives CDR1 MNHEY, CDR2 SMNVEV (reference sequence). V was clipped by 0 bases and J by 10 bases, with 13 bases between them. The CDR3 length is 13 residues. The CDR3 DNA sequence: TGTGCCAGCAGTTTATCCAAGATACGAGAACAGTACTTC. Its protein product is CASSLSKIREQYF.

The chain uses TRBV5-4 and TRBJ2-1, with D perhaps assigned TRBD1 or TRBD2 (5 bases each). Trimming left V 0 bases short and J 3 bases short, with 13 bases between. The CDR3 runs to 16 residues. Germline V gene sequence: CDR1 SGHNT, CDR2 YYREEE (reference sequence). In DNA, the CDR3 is TGTGCCAGCAGCTTGGGTCGAGGGGTAGGCTACAATGAGCAGTTCTTC. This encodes CASSLGRGVGYNEQFF. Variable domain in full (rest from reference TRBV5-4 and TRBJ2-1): ETGVTQSPTHLIKTRGQQVTLRCSSQSGHNTVSWYQQALGQGPQFIFQYYREEENGRGNFPPRFSGLQFPNYSSELNVNALELDDSALYLCASSLGRGVGYNEQFFGPGTRLTVL.

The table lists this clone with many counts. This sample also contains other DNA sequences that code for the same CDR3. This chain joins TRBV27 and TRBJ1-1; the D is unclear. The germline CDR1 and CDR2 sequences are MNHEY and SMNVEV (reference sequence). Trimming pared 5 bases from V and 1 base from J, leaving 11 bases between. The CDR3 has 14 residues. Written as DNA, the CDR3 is TGTGCCAGCAGTCTAATGGGCGGGAACACTGAAGCTTTCTTT. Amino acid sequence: CASSLMGGNTEAFF.

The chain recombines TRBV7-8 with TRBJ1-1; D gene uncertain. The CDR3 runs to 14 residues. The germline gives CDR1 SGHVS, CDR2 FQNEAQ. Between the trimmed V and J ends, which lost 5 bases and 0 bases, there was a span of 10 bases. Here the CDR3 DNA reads TGTGCCAGCAGCCGGTTTGGGATGAACACTGAAGCTTTCTTT. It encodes CASSRFGMNTEAFF.